What follows are 25 T cell receptor beta chains derived from one specimen sequenced in a study of blood T cell repertoires in COVID-19. This table comes from immunoSEQ multiplex PCR, and its TCRdb copy is limited to in-frame clones, with some not included. The sample carries about 160,000 clones, 75% to 90% recorded once. Sample: peripheral blood. Receptor source: a man between 65 and 79 years old with acute or convalescent COVID-19.

This clone came up once. This sequence joins TRBV6-5 and TRBJ2-7, with D possibly being TRBD1 (6 bases). V lost 6 bases, J lost 5 bases, and 11 bases lay in between. This CDR3 spans 12 amino acids. The germline CDR1 and CDR2 sequences are MNHEY and SVGAGI. Here the CDR3 DNA reads TGTGCCAGCAGCACAGGGTTCAACGAGCAGTACTTC. It encodes CASSTGFNEQYF.

This clone was found once. This chain links TRBV5-4 with TRBJ2-7; 8 nucleotides agree with TRBD1. The germline V gene encodes CDR1 SGHNT and CDR2 YYREEE (reference sequence). The CDR3 loop spans 15 amino acids. V gave up 0 bases and J gave up 4 bases; unmatched junction bases: 6. CDR3 in DNA: TGTGCCAGCAGCTTGGCTGACAGGGGAGGTTACGAGCAGTACTTC. Its translation is CASSLADRGGYEQYF.

This clone was seen only once. CDR3 protein: CASRPLAGGPYEQYF. In DNA, the CDR3 is TGTGCCAGCAGGCCTCTAGCGGGAGGGCCCTACGAGCAGTACTTC. The chain links TRBV11-2 to TRBJ2-7, with 12 bases that match TRBD2. CDR3 length: 15 residues. Germline V gene data show CDR1 as SGHAT and CDR2 as FQNNGV. Losses at the gene ends were 6 bases for V and 2 bases for J; bases not matched to a gene: 5.

The chain has TRBV5-5 and TRBJ1-4; D call uncertain. This CDR3 has 16 amino acids. V lost 2 bases to trimming and J lost 3 bases, with 14 bases between them. Germline CDR1 is SGHKS and CDR2 is YYEKEE (reference sequence). The CDR3 reads CASSFSPPGSNEKLFF. As DNA, the CDR3 is TGTGCCAGCAGCTTCAGTCCCCCAGGTTCTAATGAAAAACTGTTTTTT.

The chain has TRBV10-1 and TRBJ2-3; TRBD1 agrees at 8 bases. The CDR3 sequence is 14 residues long. V trimming: 6 bases; J trimming: 7 bases; junction bases outside the gene matches: 9. The germline V gene encodes CDR1 WNHNN and CDR2 SYGVQD (reference sequence). CDR3 amino acids: CASREPTGGNTQYF. The CDR3 DNA sequence: TGCGCCAGCAGGGAACCTACAGGGGGAAATACGCAGTATTTT.

The CDR3 protein is CSVAGRTSSLKADTQYF. The CDR3 DNA is TGCAGCGTTGCGGGGAGGACTAGCAGTTTGAAGGCAGATACGCAGTATTTT. The chain couples TRBV29-1 to TRBJ2-3; 8 bases agree with TRBD2. The germline CDR1 and CDR2 sequences are SQVTM and ANQGSEA. Germline trimming cut 4 bases from V and 4 bases from J; bases unmatched to any gene: 16. The CDR3 consists of 17 residues.

This chain connects TRBV5-1 to TRBJ2-7; 9 bases fit TRBD2. From germline, CDR1 is SGHRS and CDR2 YFSETQ. Trimming cost V 2 bases and J 2 bases; bases outside gene matches: 8. This CDR3 is 16 amino acids long. CDR3 amino acids: CASSLWLAGPTYEQYF. As DNA, the CDR3 is TGCGCCAGCAGCTTATGGCTAGCGGGACCCACCTACGAGCAGTACTTC.

The chain uses TRBV3-1 (or the pseudogene TRBV3-2) and TRBJ1-4; D not certain. This CDR3 is built from 15 residues. The V end lost 7 bases, the J end lost 0 bases, and 12 bases lay between the germline ends. CDR1 and CDR2 from the germline V gene are LGHDT and YNNKEL (reference sequence). The DNA of the CDR3 is TGTGCCAGCACCCGCCGAGGAGCAACTAATGAAAAACTGTTTTTT. The encoded protein is CASTRRGATNEKLFF.

The rearrangement links TRBV6-1 to TRBJ1-2, with 10 nucleotides matching TRBD1. The CDR3 totals 15 residues. Germline assignment: CDR1 MNHNS and CDR2 SASEGT. Trimming removed 3 bases from V and 2 bases from J; junction bases left unmatched: 3. The CDR3 DNA sequence: TGTGCCAGCAGTGATCCGGGACAGGGGAACTATGGCTACACCTTC. Residues: CASSDPGQGNYGYTF.

The genes are TRBV19 and TRBJ2-7, with TRBD2 matching 9 bases. V lost 3 bases and J lost 0; bases outside the gene matches: 6. The CDR3 length is 16 residues. Germline CDR1 and CDR2: LNHDA and SQIVND (reference sequence). In nucleotides, the CDR3 is TGTGCCAGTAGTATTCTTAGCGGGAGTTCCTCCTACGAGCAGTACTTC. It encodes CASSILSGSSSYEQYF.

This rearrangement joins TRBV11-3 to TRBJ2-3, with 7 bases that match TRBD1. Germline loops: CDR1 SGHNT, CDR2 YENEEA. The CDR3 has 15 residues. The ends lost 2 bases at V and 1 base at J; junction bases unmatched: 3. CDR3 loop: CASSLRQGGTDTQYF. The CDR3 DNA is TGTGCCAGCAGCTTACGGCAGGGGGGCACAGATACGCAGTATTTT.

The chain uses TRBV7-2 and TRBJ2-3, with D possibly TRBD2 on 6 matching bases. The V gene's germline CDR1 is SGHTA and CDR2 FQGNSA. CDR3 size: 16 residues. V shed 0 bases and J shed 0 bases, with 10 bases lying between them. In DNA, the CDR3 is TGTGCCAGCAGCTTAGCTACTAGCCCCAGCACAGATACGCAGTATTTT. Protein: CASSLATSPSTDTQYF.

The V gene is TRBV5-1, the J gene TRBJ2-1, with 14 bases matching TRBD2. The CDR3 is 16 residues long. Germline V gene sequence: CDR1 SGHRS, CDR2 YFSETQ. Trimming removed 0 bases from V and 8 bases from J; junction bases left unmatched: 4. The CDR3 sequence: CASSLEGLAGVDEQFF. The DNA of the CDR3 is TGCGCCAGCAGCTTGGAGGGACTAGCGGGAGTCGATGAGCAGTTCTTC.

The V and J genes are TRBV5-5 and TRBJ1-4; D is perhaps TRBD1 (6 bases). CDR3 length: 14 amino acids. CDR1 is SGHKS and CDR2 is YYEKEE in the germline V gene (reference sequence). Trimming took 5 bases from V and 8 from J, leaving 16 bases between them. CDR3 region: CASRTPGGDEKLFF. CDR3 nucleotides: TGTGCCAGCAGGACCCCGGGGGGCGACGAAAAACTGTTTTTT.

J is TRBJ1-2 and V is TRBV27; D not resolved. This CDR3 comprises 14 residues. Germline V CDR1 and CDR2: MNHEY, SMNVEV (reference sequence). Trimming took 4 bases from V and 6 from J, leaving 15 bases between them. The CDR3 DNA reads as TGTGCCAGCAGTTCGATGAAATTGGGAGATGGCTACACCTTC. It yields the protein CASSSMKLGDGYTF.

This chain joins TRBV7-2 and TRBJ1-3; D may be TRBD1 (6 bases). The length of the CDR3 is 16 residues. Germline V gives CDR1 SGHTA, CDR2 FQGNSA. Trimming removed 5 bases from V and 4 bases from J, with 18 bases in between. CDR3 sequence: CASSPSTGFGGNTIYF. For the CDR3, the DNA is TGTGCCAGCAGCCCGAGCACAGGGTTCGGGGGAAACACCATATATTTT.

This clone was observed a few times. V usage is TRBV11-2 and J usage is TRBJ1-1, with D possibly being TRBD1 (6 bases). Germline V CDR1 and CDR2: SGHAT, FQNNGV. V lost 4 bases to trimming and J lost 2 bases, with 14 bases between them. The CDR3 contains 15 residues. The CDR3 sequence: CASSSFRDKNTEAFF. The DNA of the CDR3 is TGTGCCAGCAGCTCGTTCCGGGACAAAAACACTGAAGCTTTCTTT.

The V call is TRBV28, the J call TRBJ2-1; 12 nucleotides align to TRBD2. CDR1 MDHEN and CDR2 SYDVKM come from the germline V gene. J was trimmed by 7 bases and V by 3 bases; bases with no gene match: 7. CDR3 size: 16 residues. CDR3 region: CASSLASGGAINEQFF. Here the CDR3 DNA reads TGTGCCAGCAGTTTGGCTAGCGGGGGGGCTATAAATGAGCAGTTCTTC.

The J gene is TRBJ2-7, the V gene TRBV28; D is ambiguous. Between the trimmed V and J ends, which lost 9 bases and 3 bases, there was a span of 15 bases. The CDR3 has 13 residues. Germline values: CDR1 MDHEN, CDR2 SYDVKM. The CDR3 loop is CASSIGGLYEQYF. CDR3 DNA sequence: TGTGCCAGTAGCATTGGTGGTCTCTACGAGCAGTACTTC.

This rearrangement joins TRBV10-1 to TRBJ2-3; 7 bases are a match to TRBD1. There are 15 residues in the CDR3. Germline CDR1 reads WNHNN; CDR2 reads SYGVQD (reference sequence). V trimming: 4 bases; J trimming: 2 bases; junction bases outside the gene matches: 6. The CDR3 nucleotides are TGCGCCAGCAGTGGGGGGACAGACAACACAGATACGCAGTATTTT. Encoded protein: CASSGGTDNTDTQYF.

This chain joins TRBV11-2 and TRBJ2-7; TRBD2 aligns across 8 bases. Germline values: CDR1 SGHAT, CDR2 FQNNGV. Trimming at V came to 4 bases and at J to 5 bases, leaving 7 bases not matched to a gene. CDR3 length: 14 residues. As DNA, the CDR3 is TGTGCCAGCAGCTACCGGACTAGCAGGGACGAGCAGTACTTC. As protein: CASSYRTSRDEQYF.

The rearrangement links TRBV15 to TRBJ2-3, with 8 bases identical to TRBD2. Germline CDR1 and CDR2: LNHNV and YYDKDF (reference sequence). After removal of 6 bases from V and 0 bases from J, the junction contained 8 bases not matched to a gene. The CDR3 contains 16 residues. Written as DNA, the CDR3 is TGTGCCACCAGGGCCCAGGCTAGCGGGAGCACAGATACGCAGTATTTT. Protein product: CATRAQASGSTDTQYF.

The rearrangement links TRBV19 to TRBJ2-7; 8 bases line up with TRBD2. Germline V gene lookup returns CDR1 LNHDA and CDR2 SQIVND (reference sequence). Trimming took 1 base from V and 3 from J; bases not matched to a gene: 2. The CDR3 is 14 amino acids. The DNA of the CDR3 is TGTGCCAGTAGTATAGCGGGAGGGGACTACGAGCAGTACTTC. The encoded protein is CASSIAGGDYEQYF.

The gene calls are TRBV19 and TRBJ1-4; TRBD1 might be the D (5 bases). Germline CDR1 LNHDA, CDR2 SQIVND (reference sequence). The CDR3 is made up of 14 amino acids. The V end lost 7 bases, the J end lost 7 bases, and 16 bases lay between the germline ends. Here the CDR3 reads CASTLGRGPEKLFF. The CDR3 coding sequence is TGTGCCAGTACCCTTGGGAGGGGCCCTGAAAAACTGTTTTTT.

This clone was found a few times. The chain's CDR3 is CASSLSGRTGEQYF. CDR3 sequence (DNA): TGTGCCAGCAGCTTATCAGGTCGTACCGGCGAGCAGTACTTC. The chain couples TRBV7-3 to TRBJ2-7; D unresolved. Germline CDR1 SGHTA, CDR2 FQGTGA. Deletions cut 2 bases from V and 6 bases from J, with 14 bases between. This CDR3 has 14 amino acids.